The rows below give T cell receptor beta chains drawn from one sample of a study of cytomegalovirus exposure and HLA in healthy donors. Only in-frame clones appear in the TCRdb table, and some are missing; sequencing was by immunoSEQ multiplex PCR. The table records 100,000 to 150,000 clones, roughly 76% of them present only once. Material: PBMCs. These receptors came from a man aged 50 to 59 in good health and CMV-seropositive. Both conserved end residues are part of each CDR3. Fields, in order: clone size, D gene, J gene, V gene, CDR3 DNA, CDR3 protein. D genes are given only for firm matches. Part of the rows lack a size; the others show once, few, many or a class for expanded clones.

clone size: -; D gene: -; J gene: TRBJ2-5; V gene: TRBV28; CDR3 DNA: TGTGCCAGCAGTTTAGCGGGGGGGACAGGGGCTCAAGAGACCCAGTACTTC; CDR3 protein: CASSLAGGTGAQETQYF
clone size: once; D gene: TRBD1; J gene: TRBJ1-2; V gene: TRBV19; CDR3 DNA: TGTGCCAGTAGTATAGCCCGGACAGGGGGATATGGCTACACCTTC; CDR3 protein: CASSIARTGGYGYTF
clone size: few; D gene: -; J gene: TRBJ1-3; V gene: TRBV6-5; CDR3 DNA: TGTGCCAGCGCGGGGGGGTCCTCTGGAAACACCATATATTTT; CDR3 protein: CASAGGSSGNTIYF
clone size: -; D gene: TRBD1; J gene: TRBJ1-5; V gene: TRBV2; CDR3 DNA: TGTGCCAGCAGTTGGACAGGGACTAGCAATCAGCCCCAGCATTTT; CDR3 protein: CASSWTGTSNQPQHF
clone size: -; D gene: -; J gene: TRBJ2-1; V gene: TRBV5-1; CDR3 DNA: TGCGCCAGCAGCTTGGGCAGACAGAACTACAATGAGCAGTTCTTC; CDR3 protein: CASSLGRQNYNEQFF
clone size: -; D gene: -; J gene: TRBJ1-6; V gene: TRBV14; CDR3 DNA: TGTGCCAGCAGCCAATCGGGGGGCTATCGTTCACCCCTCCACTTT; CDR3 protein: CASSQSGGYRSPLHF
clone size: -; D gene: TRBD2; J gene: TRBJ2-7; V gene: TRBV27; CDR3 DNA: TGTGCCAGCAGTAGACTACCCCCGGGACTAGCGGGAGCTCGGGAGGACGAGCAGTACTTC; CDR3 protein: CASSRLPPGLAGAREDEQYF
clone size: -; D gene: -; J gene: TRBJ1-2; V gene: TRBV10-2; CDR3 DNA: TGCGCCAGCAGTGAGTCTGACGGGAGCTATGGCTACACCTTC; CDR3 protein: CASSESDGSYGYTF
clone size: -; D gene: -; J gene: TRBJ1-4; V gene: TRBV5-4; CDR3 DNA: TGTGCCAGCGGGGGGGGGTCAACTAATGAAAAACTGTTTTTT; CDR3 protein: CASGGGSTNEKLFF
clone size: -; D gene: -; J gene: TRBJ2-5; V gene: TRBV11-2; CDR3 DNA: TGTGCCAGCAGCAGGGACAAACAAGAGACCCAGTACTTC; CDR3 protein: CASSRDKQETQYF
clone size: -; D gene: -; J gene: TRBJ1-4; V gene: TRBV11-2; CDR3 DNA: TGTGCCAGCAGATCGGGGGGAATACAAAAACTGTTTTTT; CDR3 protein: CASRSGGIQKLFF
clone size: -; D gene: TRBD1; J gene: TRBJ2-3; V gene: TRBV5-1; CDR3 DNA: TGCGCCAGCAGCTTAGACAGGGGGCGGGATACGCAGTATTTT; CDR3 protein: CASSLDRGRDTQYF
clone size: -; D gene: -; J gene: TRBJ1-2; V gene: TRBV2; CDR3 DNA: TGTGCCACCACAGTGAACTATGGCTACACCTTC; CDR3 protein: CATTVNYGYTF
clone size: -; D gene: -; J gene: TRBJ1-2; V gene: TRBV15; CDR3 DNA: TGTGCCACCAGCAGAGTCCGGACACCGGATGTCGGCTACACCTTC; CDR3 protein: CATSRVRTPDVGYTF
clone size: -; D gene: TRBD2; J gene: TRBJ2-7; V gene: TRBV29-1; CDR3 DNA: TGCAGCACGGGACTAGCGGATTACGAGCAGTACTTC; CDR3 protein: CSTGLADYEQYF
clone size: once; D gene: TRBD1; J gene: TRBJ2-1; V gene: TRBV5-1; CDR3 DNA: TGCGCCAGCACACGAGGGGCAGGGGGCAATGAGCAGTTCTTC; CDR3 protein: CASTRGAGGNEQFF
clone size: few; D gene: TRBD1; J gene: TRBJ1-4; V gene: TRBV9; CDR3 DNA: TGTGCCAGCAGCGTTGGGGACAGGGAGAATGAAAAACTGTTTTTT; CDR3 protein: CASSVGDRENEKLFF
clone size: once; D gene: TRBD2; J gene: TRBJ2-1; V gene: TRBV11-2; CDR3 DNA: TGTGCCAGCAGCCCTCCGGGGGGAGGGAAGGGGAATGAGCAGTTCTTC; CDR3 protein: CASSPPGGGKGNEQFF
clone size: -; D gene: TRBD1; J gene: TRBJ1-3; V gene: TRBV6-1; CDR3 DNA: TGTGCCAGCAGCGTTACAGGGGCCGGAAACACCATATATTTT; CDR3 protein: CASSVTGAGNTIYF
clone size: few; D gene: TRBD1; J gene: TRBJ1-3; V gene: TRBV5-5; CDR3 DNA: TGTGCCAGCAGCCGTGTGAGGGACAGGGGAGGAAACACCATATATTTT; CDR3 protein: CASSRVRDRGGNTIYF
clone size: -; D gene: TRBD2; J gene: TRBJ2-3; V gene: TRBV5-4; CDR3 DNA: TGTGCCAACCTGACTAGCGGGAGCCCCAAATCAATCACAGATACGCAGTATTTT; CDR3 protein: CANLTSGSPKSITDTQYF
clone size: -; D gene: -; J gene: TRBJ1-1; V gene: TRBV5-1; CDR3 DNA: TGCGCCAGCAGCTTGGGAGCGGGGATGAACACTGAAGCTTTCTTT; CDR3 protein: CASSLGAGMNTEAFF
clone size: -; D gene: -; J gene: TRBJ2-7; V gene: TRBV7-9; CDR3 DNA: TGTGCCAGCAGCTTCTCAGGGTTAGACTACGAGCAGTACTTC; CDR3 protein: CASSFSGLDYEQYF
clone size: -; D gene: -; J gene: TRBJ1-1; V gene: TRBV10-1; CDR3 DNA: TGCGCCAGCACCAGCGGGGGGGAATCGAGTGAAGCTTTCTTT; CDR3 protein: CASTSGGESSEAFF
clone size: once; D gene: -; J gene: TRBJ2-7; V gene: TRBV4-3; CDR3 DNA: TGCGCCAGCAGCCCCCGAGAGGGAGGCCCTTTGGGGGAGCAGTACTTC; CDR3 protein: CASSPREGGPLGEQYF
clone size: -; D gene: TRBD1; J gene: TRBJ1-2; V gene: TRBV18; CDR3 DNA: TGTGCCAGCTCACCGTCTTACGGCCAGGGGGAGGCGTTGGGCTACACCTTC; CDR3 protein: CASSPSYGQGEALGYTF
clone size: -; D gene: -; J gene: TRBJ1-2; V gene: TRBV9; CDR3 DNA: TGTGCCAGCAGCCCCGGGATTGATGGCTACACCTTC; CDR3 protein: CASSPGIDGYTF
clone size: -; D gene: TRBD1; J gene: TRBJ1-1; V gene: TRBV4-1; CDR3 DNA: TGCGCCAGCAGTTGGGGTTGGGACAGGAACACTGAAGCTTTCTTT; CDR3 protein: CASSWGWDRNTEAFF
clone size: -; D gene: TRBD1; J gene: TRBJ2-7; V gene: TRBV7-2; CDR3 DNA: TGTGCCAGCAGCTTGACAGGGATGGCCGAGCAGTACTTC; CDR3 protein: CASSLTGMAEQYF
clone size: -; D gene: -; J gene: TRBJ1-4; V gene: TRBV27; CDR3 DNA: TGTGCCAGCAGTTCAGGCGTTAATGAAAAACTGTTTTTT; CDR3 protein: CASSSGVNEKLFF
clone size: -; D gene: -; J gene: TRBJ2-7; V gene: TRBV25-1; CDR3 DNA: TGTGCCAGCAGTGAAGTGGGGGTGGGACTCTCCTACGAGCAGTACTTC; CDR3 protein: CASSEVGVGLSYEQYF
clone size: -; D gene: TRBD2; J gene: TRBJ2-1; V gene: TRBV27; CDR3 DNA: TGTGCCAGCCGTGGGACTAGCGGGTACAATGAGCAGTTCTTC; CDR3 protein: CASRGTSGYNEQFF
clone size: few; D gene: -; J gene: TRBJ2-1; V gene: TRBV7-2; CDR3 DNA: TGTGCCAGCAGCTTAGGGCGGGGGCCCTACCAGGTGGAGCAGTTCTTC; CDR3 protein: CASSLGRGPYQVEQFF
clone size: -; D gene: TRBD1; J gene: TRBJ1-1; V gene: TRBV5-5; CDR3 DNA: TGTGCCAGCAGCGAAGGGGGCGGGACTGAAGCTTTCTTT; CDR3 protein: CASSEGGGTEAFF
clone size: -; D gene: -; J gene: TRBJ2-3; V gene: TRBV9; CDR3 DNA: TGTGCCAGCAGCGTAGTTGGGGGGGGCGCAGATACGCAGTATTTT; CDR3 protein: CASSVVGGGADTQYF
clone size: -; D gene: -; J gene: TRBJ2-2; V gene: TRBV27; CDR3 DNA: TGTGCCAGCGGCTACAGGGTTAACACCGGGGAGCTGTTTTTT; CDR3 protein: CASGYRVNTGELFF
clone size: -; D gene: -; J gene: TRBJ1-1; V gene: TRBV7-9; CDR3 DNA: TGTGCCGGAAGGGGGGGTAACACTGAAGCTTTCTTT; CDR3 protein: CAGRGGNTEAFF
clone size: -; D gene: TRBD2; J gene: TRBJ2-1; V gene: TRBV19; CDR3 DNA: TGTGCCAGTAGTAGTAAAGGACTAGCGGGAGGTGATGAGCAGTTCTTC; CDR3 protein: CASSSKGLAGGDEQFF
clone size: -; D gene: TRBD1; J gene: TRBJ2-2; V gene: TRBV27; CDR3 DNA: TGTGCCAGCAGTTTAATGTGGGGACAGGGAAAACCGAACACCGGGGAGCTGTTTTTT; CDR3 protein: CASSLMWGQGKPNTGELFF
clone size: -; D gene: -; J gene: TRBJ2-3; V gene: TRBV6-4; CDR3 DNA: TGTGCCAGCAGTGACTCGATCCGGTCAGATACGCAGTATTTT; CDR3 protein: CASSDSIRSDTQYF
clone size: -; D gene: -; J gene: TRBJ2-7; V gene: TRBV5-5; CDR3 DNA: TGTGCCAGCAGCTTGGCACGAGAGACAGACTCCTACGAGCAGTACTTC; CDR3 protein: CASSLARETDSYEQYF
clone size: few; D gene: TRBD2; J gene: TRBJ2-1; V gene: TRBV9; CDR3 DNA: TGTGCCAGCAGCGCACTAGCGGAAGACAATGAGCAGTTCTTC; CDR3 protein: CASSALAEDNEQFF
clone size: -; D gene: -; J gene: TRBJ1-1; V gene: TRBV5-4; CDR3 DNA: TGTGCCAGCCAGGGCTGGAACACTGAAGCTTTCTTT; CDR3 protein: CASQGWNTEAFF